This is a list of T cell receptor beta chains from one sample in a study of blood T cell repertoires in COVID-19. Repertoires were generated with immunoSEQ multiplex PCR, while TCRdb's copy carries only in-frame clones and drops some. Here the sample spans fewer than 450,000 clones, around nine tenths being singletons. Source material: peripheral blood. The receptors derive from a woman in her sixties or seventies with COVID-19, enrolled during active disease. Each CDR3 is given with its conserved first and last residue. A D gene is named only where the DNA matches it firmly. Only part of the rows carry a size: once, few, many, or a class if the clone is expanded.

v_call,d_call,j_call,clone_size,cdr3_nt,cdr3_aa
TRBV30,-,TRBJ2-7,-,TGTGCCTGGGGAGATAGGGGAGAGCAGTACTTC,CAWGDRGEQYF
TRBV19,-,TRBJ1-6,once,TGTGCCATCCCAGAAGAGGGCTATAATTCACCCCTCCACTTT,CAIPEEGYNSPLHF
TRBV6-6,-,TRBJ1-1,-,TGTGCCAGCTTCTACGGTGTGTTTGAAGCTTTCTTT,CASFYGVFEAFF
TRBV2,-,TRBJ2-4,-,TGTGCCAGCAGAGGGGGGGGCCGGGACATTCAGTACTTC,CASRGGGRDIQYF
TRBV9,TRBD1,TRBJ2-3,once,TGTGCCAGCAGCGTGACAGGGAATGTGGATACGCAGTATTTT,CASSVTGNVDTQYF
TRBV29-1,TRBD1,TRBJ2-7,-,TGCAGCGTCCGCAGACAGGGCTACGAGCAGTACTTC,CSVRRQGYEQYF
TRBV6-1,TRBD1,TRBJ1-2,once,TGTGCCAGCAGTGAACAGGGGGGAACCTCGATCTATGGCTACACCTTC,CASSEQGGTSIYGYTF
TRBV10-3,TRBD1,TRBJ2-3,-,TGTGCCATCAGTAGGGGACAGAGCACAGATACGCAGTATTTT,CAISRGQSTDTQYF
TRBV6-2/TRBV6-3,-,TRBJ1-5,-,TGTGCCAGCAGTTACGGGGGGGGAGGTCAGCCCCAGCATTTT,CASSYGGGGQPQHF
TRBV6-5,-,TRBJ1-5,-,TGTGCCAGCAGTCCCGGGGGGATGCCTAATCAGCCCCAGCATTTT,CASSPGGMPNQPQHF
TRBV4-3,TRBD1,TRBJ1-1,-,TGCGCCAGCAGCCAAGATGGGACAGAATTGAACACTGAAGCTTTCTTT,CASSQDGTELNTEAFF
TRBV20-1,TRBD2,TRBJ2-1,-,TGCAGTGCTAGTGACCTTTCTAGCGGGGGGTTCTCCTACAATGAGCAGTTCTTC,CSASDLSSGGFSYNEQFF
TRBV7-2,TRBD1,TRBJ1-2,once,TGTGCCAGCAGCCAATCACAGGGGGAGGATGGCTACACCTTC,CASSQSQGEDGYTF
TRBV5-1,TRBD1,TRBJ1-4,-,TGCGCCAGCAGCGCGGACAGGGGGCACGAAAAACTGTTTTTT,CASSADRGHEKLFF
TRBV7-9,TRBD1,TRBJ2-7,once,TGTGCCAGCAGCTTAAAACAGGGGGGAAACTACGAGCAGTACTTC,CASSLKQGGNYEQYF
TRBV18,TRBD2,TRBJ2-7,-,TGTGCCAGCTCACCCCCCAGACTAGCGGGGGTGAAACCCTACGAGCAGTACTTC,CASSPPRLAGVKPYEQYF
TRBV7-8,-,TRBJ1-1,-,TGTGCCAGCAGCCACCCCGTAGGACAGCTGAACACTGAAGCTTTCTTT,CASSHPVGQLNTEAFF
TRBV4-2,-,TRBJ1-2,-,TGTGCCAGCAGCCAAGAGGGAACAGGGAAGGCGAACTATGGCTACACCTTC,CASSQEGTGKANYGYTF
TRBV11-2,-,TRBJ1-6,-,TGTGCCAGCAGCTTAAGGGGGGGAGGAGGGCATAATTCACCCCTCCACTTT,CASSLRGGGGHNSPLHF
TRBV28,-,TRBJ2-2,-,TGTGCCAGCAGTTTAGGTCTGTGGGGGCGCACCGGGGAGCTGTTTTTT,CASSLGLWGRTGELFF
TRBV6-5,-,TRBJ1-3,few,TGTGCCAGCAGCCTCTTAGGAGACGGAAACACCATATATTTT,CASSLLGDGNTIYF
TRBV4-1,-,TRBJ1-5,-,TGCGCCAGCAGCCCCCTAGGGGAAGGGGGCAATCAGCCCCAGCATTTT,CASSPLGEGGNQPQHF
TRBV7-2,-,TRBJ2-7,-,TGTGCCAGCAGCCCCCAGACAGGCTACGAGCAGTACTTC,CASSPQTGYEQYF
TRBV5-6,-,TRBJ1-3,-,TGTGCCAGCAGGGGTAGAGGTCGCTCTGGAAACACCATATATTTT,CASRGRGRSGNTIYF
TRBV4-3,-,TRBJ2-7,-,TGCGCCAGCAGCCAAGACAGGGATGGTGAGCAGTACTTC,CASSQDRDGEQYF
TRBV6-6,-,TRBJ1-1,few,TGTGCCAGCAGTAAGACAGCTGAAGCTTTCTTT,CASSKTAEAFF
TRBV5-1,TRBD1,TRBJ1-2,once,TGCGCCAGCAGCTTGCTTCAGGGGGGCGGGGGCTACACCTTC,CASSLLQGGGGYTF
TRBV7-8,TRBD1,TRBJ2-7,-,TGTGCCAGCAGCTTAGCGAATAGGGGGCTACACGAGCAGTACTTC,CASSLANRGLHEQYF
TRBV7-2,-,TRBJ1-1,-,TGTGCCAGCAGCACCCGGACAAGTCAGAACACTGAAGCTTTCTTT,CASSTRTSQNTEAFF
TRBV15,-,TRBJ1-2,once,TGTGCCACCAGCAGCTGGGGGGGTAACTATGGCTACACCTTC,CATSSWGGNYGYTF
TRBV3-1/TRBV3-2,TRBD1,TRBJ1-5,-,TGTGCCAGCAGCCAATTCCCCGGGACAGGGGAGGGCAGCAATCAGCCCCAGCATTTT,CASSQFPGTGEGSNQPQHF
TRBV12-3/TRBV12-4,-,TRBJ1-1,-,TGTGCCAGCACCTTTATTGGAGTTACTTTCTTT,CASTFIGVTFF
TRBV5-4,TRBD2,TRBJ2-5,-,TGTGCCAGCAGCTTACTAGCGGGAGACTTTCAAGAGACCCAGTACTTC,CASSLLAGDFQETQYF
TRBV5-1,-,TRBJ2-1,once,TGCGCCAGCAGCTTGTGGACATTGGAAGTAGATGAGCAGTTCTTC,CASSLWTLEVDEQFF
TRBV2,-,TRBJ1-2,-,TGTGCCAGCACTGAGGAGGGGTTGGGTGGCTACACCTTC,CASTEEGLGGYTF
TRBV7-9,-,TRBJ1-2,-,TGTGCCAGCAGCTTAGTACAGAGCTATGGCTACACCTTC,CASSLVQSYGYTF
TRBV5-1,-,TRBJ2-2,-,TGCGCCAGCAGCTTGGCCCCTGGGGGGTCCGGGGAGCTGTTTTTT,CASSLAPGGSGELFF
TRBV2,TRBD2,TRBJ2-3,once,TGTGCCAGCAGGAGGACTAGTACAGATACGCAGTATTTT,CASRRTSTDTQYF
TRBV4-3,-,TRBJ1-2,large,TGCGCCAGCAGCCAAGAATGGGGGTTGGGTGAGACAGGAACCTACACCTTC,CASSQEWGLGETGTYTF
TRBV30,-,TRBJ1-1,-,TGTGCCTGGAGGCGGGCGGGGGAAGGGACTGAAGCTTTCTTT,CAWRRAGEGTEAFF
TRBV24-1,TRBD2,TRBJ2-1,-,TGTGCCACCAGTCTAGCGGGGTCGAATGAGCAGTTCTTC,CATSLAGSNEQFF
TRBV6-5,TRBD2,TRBJ2-7,-,TGTGCCAGCAGCCCCGCGGGGGGTTCCTACGAGCAGTACTTC,CASSPAGGSYEQYF